The 10 T cell receptor beta chains reported below all come from one sample, sequenced in a study of PD-1 blockade in classical Hodgkin lymphoma. Assay used: immunoSEQ multiplex PCR; TCRdb lists only in-frame clones, some missing. This table holds roughly 42,000 clones, 55% to 70% found once. Indicated time point: cycle 4 day 1 (C4D1), after about 6 weeks of nivolumab. Relapse after autologous stem cell transplantation occurred in every patient, and brentuximab vedotin exposure varied. The sample here was peripheral blood mononuclear cells (PBMCs), taken before the fourth cycle of nivolumab. The source is a human donor with classical Hodgkin lymphoma.

This chain connects TRBV9 to TRBJ2-3, with D uncertain. V was pared by 7 bases and J by 1 base, with 16 bases between. Germline CDR1 SGDLS, CDR2 YYNGEE. The CDR3 sequence is 15 residues long. The CDR3 DNA is TGTGCCAGCGCCGAAGGAGTAGGAGGCACAGATACGCAGTATTTT. Its translation: CASAEGVGGTDTQYF.

This clone is labeled medium-sized. This chain uses TRBV6-5 with TRBJ2-2; D is ambiguous. The CDR3 contains 13 residues. The V end was cut by 3 bases, the J end by 6 bases, with 8 bases between. Germline CDR1 is MNHEY and CDR2 is SVGAGI. This chain's CDR3 is CASSYRESGELFF. CDR3 DNA: TGTGCCAGCAGTTATAGGGAATCCGGGGAGCTGTTTTTT.

This clone came up once. This chain links TRBV6-5 with TRBJ2-7; the match to TRBD1 covers 8 bases. CDR1 and CDR2 from the germline V gene are MNHEY and SVGAGI. The trim removed 6 bases at V and 2 bases at J, leaving 6 bases unmatched. CDR3 length: 14 residues. CDR3 nucleotides: TGTGCCAGCAGGACGACAGGGGCCCCCTACGAGCAGTACTTC. Residues: CASRTTGAPYEQYF.

The J gene is TRBJ1-1, the V gene TRBV13; no reliable D call. The CDR3 covers 13 residues. Deletions cut 0 bases from V and 0 bases from J, with 2 bases between. The germline V gene has CDR1 PRHDT and CDR2 FYEKMQ (reference sequence). This CDR3 is CASSLGVNTEAFF. The CDR3 bases are TGTGCCAGCAGCTTAGGGGTGAACACTGAAGCTTTCTTT.

The chain links TRBV20-1 to TRBJ2-5; no definite D call. The CDR3 consists of 11 residues. Germline V gene data show CDR1 as DFQATT and CDR2 as SNEGSKA (reference sequence). Trimming pared 2 bases from V and 2 bases from J, leaving 3 bases between. The CDR3 coding sequence is TGCAGTGCTAGACTACAAGAGACCCAGTACTTC. It is translated as CSARLQETQYF.

In its sample, this clone ranks as medium-sized. The chain couples TRBV28 to TRBJ1-5; 7 bases agree with TRBD1. This CDR3 spans 16 amino acids. CDR1 MDHEN and CDR2 SYDVKM come from the germline V gene. The trim removed 4 bases at V and 3 bases at J, leaving 9 bases unmatched. The DNA for the CDR3 is TGTGCCAGCAGTTCGACAGGGTGGGCCTTCAATCAGCCCCAGCATTTT. It yields the protein CASSSTGWAFNQPQHF.

J is TRBJ1-1 and V is TRBV27; TRBD1 might be the D (6 bases). The germline CDR1 and CDR2 sequences are MNHEY and SMNVEV (reference sequence). This CDR3 region has 14 residues. V was pared by 7 bases and J by 5 bases, with 17 bases between. CDR3 DNA: TGTGCCAGCAACCGGGAGGGGGGGAGGACTGAAGCTTTCTTT. This sequence encodes CASNREGGRTEAFF.

This chain joins TRBV6-1 and TRBJ1-1, with D uncertain. V lost 0 bases and J 4 bases, leaving 9 bases between the germline ends. This CDR3 has 14 residues. Germline V gene data show CDR1 as MNHNS and CDR2 as SASEGT. CDR3 sequence (DNA): TGTGCCAGCAGTGAAGCTGTGGCGCCCACTGAAGCTTTCTTT. As protein: CASSEAVAPTEAFF.

The chain recombines TRBV4-1 with TRBJ2-1; D might be TRBD2 (5 bases). Trimming removed 2 bases at V and 8 bases at J, with 13 bases between. CDR1 is MGHRA, CDR2 YSYEKL, per germline. This CDR3 has 14 residues. The CDR3 reads CASSQLLGGDEQFF. The CDR3 bases are TGCGCCAGCAGCCAACTACTAGGAGGCGATGAGCAGTTCTTC.

This clone was picked up one time. The V gene is TRBV7-3, the J gene TRBJ2-1; the D is unclear. Germline V lookup: CDR1 SGHTA, CDR2 FQGTGA. The V end lost 5 bases, the J end lost 5 bases, and 10 bases lay between the germline ends. The CDR3 spans 13 residues. CDR3 region: CASSRGSDNEQFF. Here the CDR3 DNA reads TGTGCCAGCAGCAGAGGCTCTGACAATGAGCAGTTCTTC.